These 14 T cell receptor beta chains were sequenced from one sample in a study of blood T cell repertoires in COVID-19. The repertoire was sequenced with immunoSEQ multiplex PCR; TCRdb's copy has only in-frame clones and lacks some. The table shows hundreds of thousands of clones, with about four fifths occurring only once. Specimen: PBMCs or T cells enriched from blood (not recorded which). The receptors originated from a middle-aged woman who had been exposed to COVID-19.

This chain's CDR3 is CASSLESGSSYNEQFF. CDR3 DNA: TGTGCCAGCAGCTTAGAAAGCGGTAGCTCCTACAATGAGCAGTTCTTC. The rearrangement joins TRBV13 to TRBJ2-1; tentative D call: TRBD2 (5 bases). In germline, CDR1 is PRHDT, CDR2 FYEKMQ (reference sequence). This CDR3 contains 16 residues. V was cut by 1 base and J by 0 bases, with 10 bases left in between. Full variable domain (remainder filled in from reference TRBV13 and TRBJ2-1): AAGVIQSPRHLIKEKRETATLKCYPIPRHDTVYWYQQGPGQDPQFLISFYEKMQSDKGSIPDRFSAQQFSDYHSELNMSSLELGDSALYFCASSLESGSSYNEQFFGPGTRLTVL.

J is TRBJ1-5 and V is TRBV12-5; 10 nucleotides line up with TRBD1. Germline trimming cut 7 bases from V and 6 bases from J; bases unmatched to any gene: 9. The CDR3 length is 15 residues. Per the germline V gene, CDR1 is LGHNT and CDR2 is FRNRAP. DNA for the CDR3: TGTGCTAGTGCCCCGGGACAGGGGACGGGTCAGCCCCAGCATTTT. Its translation is CASAPGQGTGQPQHF.

The genes are TRBV7-6 and TRBJ2-3; 8 bases match TRBD2. The CDR3 is 16 residues long. Germline V CDR1 and CDR2: SGHVS, FNYEAQ. The junction had 15 bases not matched to a gene; V was cut back by 8 bases and J by 5 bases. Here the CDR3 DNA reads TGTGCCAGCTCAAACGCCTGGCGGGGGGCGGGAGATACGCAGTATTTT. Amino acid sequence: CASSNAWRGAGDTQYF.

V is TRBV4-1 and J is TRBJ2-2, with 10 nucleotides matching TRBD2. With V trimmed by 1 base and J by 9 bases, 8 bases remained unmatched. There are 16 residues in the CDR3. The germline V gene has CDR1 MGHRA and CDR2 YSYEKL. As DNA, the CDR3 is TGCGCCAGCAGCCAAGTGCCTAGCGGGAGTCCTCGGGAGCTGTTTTTT. Encoded protein: CASSQVPSGSPRELFF.

The V call is TRBV21-1, the J call TRBJ2-7; the table gives TRBD1 as D, unverified against the DNA. TRBV21-1 is flagged as a pseudogene. The CDR3 sequence is 13 residues long. The CDR3 nucleotides are TGTGCCAGCAGTGAAAGGGGAACCTACGAGCAGTACTTC. Its protein product is CASSERGTYEQYF.

The count of this clone is one. This chain joins TRBV5-1 and TRBJ2-3; D gene unclear. The CDR3 spans 13 residues. The germline V gene has CDR1 SGHRS and CDR2 YFSETQ. The V and J ends lost 4 bases and 5 bases respectively, with 11 bases between them. This chain's CDR3 is CASSRDGEDTQYF. DNA of the CDR3: TGCGCCAGCAGCCGAGATGGAGAAGATACGCAGTATTTT.

The genes are TRBV30 and TRBJ1-4; 8 bases are a match to TRBD1. Germline V lookup: CDR1 GTSNPN, CDR2 SVGIG (reference sequence). The CDR3 contains 12 residues. Unmatched junction bases numbered 1, after V lost 4 bases and J lost 6 bases. Here the CDR3 DNA reads TGTGCCTGGATGGGACAGGATGAAAAACTGTTTTTT. Translated, it gives CAWMGQDEKLFF.

V usage is TRBV21-1 and J usage is TRBJ1-2. TRBV21-1 counts as a pseudogene. The CDR3 has 17 residues. The CDR3 loop is CASSNDGSAKSFYGYTF. CDR3 DNA sequence: TGTGCCAGCAGCAACGACGGCAGCGCCAAAAGTTTCTATGGCTACACCTTC.

The chain links TRBV3-1 (or the pseudogene TRBV3-2) to TRBJ1-2; 9 bases map to TRBD1. V was clipped by 6 bases and J by 3 bases; unmatched bases: 5. Germline loops: CDR1 LGHDT, CDR2 YNNKEL (reference sequence). The length of the CDR3 is 14 residues. CDR3 residues: CASRGTGSDYGYTF. The CDR3 DNA reads as TGTGCCAGCAGGGGGACAGGGTCGGACTATGGCTACACCTTC.

This clone showed up just a few times. The V and J genes are TRBV6-5 and TRBJ1-2; TRBD1 agrees at 7 bases. Germline CDR1 reads MNHEY; CDR2 reads SVGAGI. The CDR3 totals 13 residues. The V segment lost 6 bases and the J segment 8 bases; nucleotides outside the gene matches: 9. The CDR3 DNA is TGTGCCAGCAGCCAAGGTCCGGGACAGGGCTACACCTTC. Translated: CASSQGPGQGYTF.

The rearrangement uses TRBV2 and TRBJ2-3, with a possible D match to TRBD2 (7 bases). The germline CDR1 and CDR2 sequences are SNHLY and FYNNEI. The CDR3 totals 18 residues. V gave up 5 bases and J gave up 0 bases, with 21 bases separating them. The CDR3: CASSPRRLGRGSTDTQYF. As DNA, the CDR3 is TGTGCCAGCAGTCCGCGCCGTCTAGGGAGGGGGAGCACAGATACGCAGTATTTT.

The chain joins TRBV29-1 to TRBJ2-7; 9 nucleotides agree with TRBD1. CDR1 SQVTM and CDR2 ANQGSEA come from the germline V gene. CDR3 length: 14 residues. The V gene end was trimmed by 7 bases and the J gene end by 4 bases; junction bases not matched to a gene: 11. CDR3 DNA: TGCAGCGCCGAGGCGGGACAGGGTGCATACGAGCAGTACTTC. Protein: CSAEAGQGAYEQYF.

This chain joins TRBV6-4 and TRBJ1-1; D perhaps matches TRBD1 (5 bases). Trimming cost V 6 bases and J 4 bases, with 15 bases left between them. This CDR3 region has 14 residues. Germline CDR1 and CDR2: MRHNA and SNTAGT. CDR3 sequence reads: CASSPQAGVTEAFF. CDR3 bases: TGTGCCAGCAGCCCACAGGCGGGGGTCACTGAAGCTTTCTTT.

The rearrangement joins TRBV27 to TRBJ1-4; D ambiguous. Germline V CDR1 and CDR2: MNHEY, SMNVEV (reference sequence). The germline V and J ends were trimmed by 5 bases and 7 bases, with 20 bases remaining between them. The CDR3 runs to 16 residues. CDR3 DNA: TGTGCCAGCAGTCCCGTCATTCCAGGAAGTGGTGAAAAACTGTTTTTT. Encoded protein: CASSPVIPGSGEKLFF.